A selection of T cell receptor beta chains follows, all from one sample in a study of blood T cell repertoires in COVID-19. Clones were sequenced by immunoSEQ multiplex PCR, and TCRdb holds only the in-frame ones, with some missing. The sample has about 200,000 clones; about 86% are singletons. What was sequenced was PBMCs or T cells enriched from blood (not recorded which). Receptors originate from a woman aged 40 to 50 with acute COVID-19. CDR3s include the opening cysteine and the closing phenylalanine or tryptophan. D genes are given only for firm matches. The listing skips clone size in some rows; elsewhere it reads once, few, many or a size class.

>TRBV6-5|15|NA|TRBJ1-2|TRBD1
CASSPRTGGRGRYTF
TGTGCCAGCAGTCCCAGGACAGGGGGCCGAGGGCGCTACACCTTC
>TRBV14|18|NA|TRBJ2-1|TRBD2
CASSQGVRRGLAGSEQFF
TGTGCCAGCAGCCAAGGGGTTCGACGAGGACTAGCGGGAAGTGAGCAGTTCTTC
>TRBV3-1/TRBV3-2|18|few|TRBJ2-4|TRBD1
CASSPRIGQAGAKNIQYF
TGTGCCAGCAGCCCCCGAATTGGACAGGCGGGAGCCAAAAACATTCAGTACTTC
>TRBV3-1/TRBV3-2|14|NA|TRBJ2-1|NA
CASSRAGSYNEQFF
TGTGCCAGCAGCCGAGCGGGTTCCTACAATGAGCAGTTCTTC
>TRBV18|16|NA|TRBJ1-2|NA
CASSPPGGAVLYGYTF
TGTGCCAGCTCACCACCGGGCGGGGCAGTCCTATATGGCTACACCTTC
>TRBV6-5|13|NA|TRBJ2-1|TRBD1
CASRRTGWNEQFF
TGTGCCAGCAGGAGGACAGGGTGGAATGAGCAGTTCTTC
>TRBV30|12|NA|TRBJ2-5|NA
CAWSRVQETQYF
TGTGCCTGGAGCCGGGTCCAAGAGACCCAGTACTTC
>TRBV3-1/TRBV3-2|14|NA|TRBJ1-5|NA
CASSQDGSSRVQHF
TGTGCCAGCAGCCAAGATGGGAGCAGCCGCGTCCAGCATTTT
>TRBV7-2|15|NA|TRBJ2-2|TRBD2
CASSYGTSRTGELFF
TGTGCCAGCAGCTATGGGACTAGCAGAACCGGGGAGCTGTTTTTT
>TRBV28|11|NA|TRBJ1-5|NA
CASSTGQPQHF
TGTGCCAGCAGTACGGGTCAGCCCCAGCATTTT
>TRBV13|14|NA|TRBJ2-7|NA
CASSPAGSTYEQYF
TGTGCCAGCAGCCCTGCGGGCAGTACATACGAGCAGTACTTC
>TRBV27|16|NA|TRBJ2-7|TRBD2
CASSYHSGTKAYEQYF
TGTGCCAGCAGCTATCACTCCGGGACTAAAGCCTACGAGCAGTACTTC
>TRBV18|15|NA|TRBJ1-1|NA
CASSQTDSMNTEAFF
TGTGCCAGCTCACAGACAGACAGTATGAACACTGAAGCTTTCTTT
>TRBV7-9|15|NA|TRBJ2-3|TRBD2
CASSWIAGVSDTQYF
TGTGCCAGCAGCTGGATAGCGGGAGTATCAGATACGCAGTATTTT
>TRBV7-9|12|NA|TRBJ1-1|NA
CASSPRLTEAFF
TGTGCCAGCAGCCCCCGTTTGACTGAAGCTTTCTTT
>TRBV3-1/TRBV3-2|15|NA|TRBJ1-1|NA
CASSQLGAEDTEAFF
TGTGCCAGCAGCCAATTAGGGGCTGAGGACACTGAAGCTTTCTTT
>TRBV19|14|NA|TRBJ1-5|NA
CASSILGSNQPQHF
TGTGCCAGTAGTATACTAGGGAGTAATCAGCCCCAGCATTTT
>TRBV5-6|15|NA|TRBJ2-1|TRBD2
CASSLGLAGPNEQFF
TGTGCCAGCAGCTTGGGACTAGCGGGACCCAATGAGCAGTTCTTC
>TRBV7-8|18|NA|TRBJ1-2|NA
CASSFRRDYREGQDGYTF
TGTGCCAGCAGCTTTCGAAGGGACTATCGAGAGGGGCAAGACGGCTACACCTTC
>TRBV18|16|NA|TRBJ2-7|TRBD2
CASSPPLAGGLYEQYF
TGTGCCAGCTCACCACCTCTAGCGGGAGGGCTTTACGAGCAGTACTTC
>TRBV27|15|NA|TRBJ1-2|NA
CASSDPGGRDYGYTF
TGTGCCAGCAGTGACCCCGGCGGCAGGGACTATGGCTACACCTTC
>TRBV28|15|NA|TRBJ1-1|NA
CASSQGTGVGTEAFF
TGTGCCAGCAGTCAAGGAACGGGGGTCGGCACTGAAGCTTTCTTT
>TRBV11-3|13|NA|TRBJ1-1|NA
CASSLARGTEAFF
TGTGCCAGCAGCTTAGCCCGGGGCACTGAAGCTTTCTTT
>TRBV9|15|NA|TRBJ1-1|NA
CASSVTGTMNTEAFF
TGTGCCAGCAGCGTTACAGGGACGATGAACACTGAAGCTTTCTTT
>TRBV7-9|14|few|TRBJ2-3|NA
CASSLDTSADTQYF
TGTGCCAGCAGCTTAGATACCAGCGCAGATACGCAGTATTTT
>TRBV7-9|17|NA|TRBJ2-3|TRBD2
CASSPEPSGKGTDTQYF
TGTGCCAGCAGCCCCGAACCTAGCGGGAAAGGGACAGATACGCAGTATTTT
>TRBV7-9|16|few|TRBJ1-1|NA
CASSALPTGPNTEAFF
TGTGCCAGCAGCGCCCTCCCAACAGGGCCGAACACTGAAGCTTTCTTT
>TRBV3-1/TRBV3-2|15|NA|TRBJ2-2|TRBD1
CASSQGQVTTGELFF
TGTGCCAGCAGCCAGGGACAGGTAACGACCGGGGAGCTGTTTTTT
>TRBV30|14|NA|TRBJ1-6|NA
CAWMPGAYNSPLHF
TGTGCCTGGATGCCCGGGGCCTATAATTCACCCCTCCACTTT
>TRBV27|15|NA|TRBJ1-5|NA
CASSPQHSINQPQHF
TGTGCCAGCAGTCCACAGCACAGCATTAATCAGCCCCAGCATTTT
>TRBV28|15|few|TRBJ2-7|TRBD2
CASSLIGTSVYEQYF
TGTGCCAGCAGTTTAATAGGGACTAGCGTCTACGAGCAGTACTTC
>TRBV28|12|once|TRBJ2-7|NA
CASMGTSYEQYF
TGTGCCAGCATGGGCACGTCCTACGAGCAGTACTTC
>TRBV4-1|18|NA|TRBJ1-6|NA
CASSQDLGGSSYNSPLHF
TGCGCCAGCAGCCAAGATCTGGGGGGGAGCTCCTATAATTCACCCCTCCACTTT
>TRBV7-2|13|NA|TRBJ2-1|TRBD2
CASSLAGSGSPFF
TGTGCCAGCAGCTTAGCGGGTAGCGGGAGTCCGTTCTTC
>TRBV13|15|NA|TRBJ2-2|NA
CASKEGTTNTGELFF
TGTGCCAGCAAAGAGGGCACTACGAACACCGGGGAGCTGTTTTTT
>TRBV19|12|NA|TRBJ1-1|NA
CASSTGITEAFF
TGTGCCAGTAGTACCGGGATTACTGAAGCTTTCTTT
>TRBV20-1|11|NA|TRBJ2-3|NA
CSAPWTGTQYF
TGCAGTGCTCCGTGGACTGGTACGCAGTATTTT
>TRBV19|16|NA|TRBJ2-1|TRBD2
CASRPPTSGSYNEQFF
TGTGCCAGTAGGCCCCCCACTAGCGGGAGCTACAATGAGCAGTTCTTC
>TRBV27|16|NA|TRBJ2-7|TRBD1
CASSLSGQGASYEQYF
TGTGCCAGCAGTTTATCTGGACAGGGGGCCTCCTACGAGCAGTACTTC
>TRBV11-3|15|NA|TRBJ2-2|NA
CASSASASNTGELFF
TGTGCCAGCAGCGCTAGCGCCTCGAACACCGGGGAGCTGTTTTTT
>TRBV6-2/TRBV6-3|16|NA|TRBJ2-1|NA
CASSSPVPGARNEQFF
TGTGCCAGCAGTTCCCCAGTTCCGGGAGCGCGGAATGAGCAGTTCTTC
>TRBV28|11|NA|TRBJ1-1|NA
CTSSLGQKAFF
TGTACCAGCAGTTTAGGACAGAAAGCTTTCTTT
>TRBV5-1|15|few|TRBJ2-7|TRBD1
CASSVRGTGADEQYF
TGCGCCAGCAGCGTAAGAGGGACAGGGGCCGACGAGCAGTACTTC
>TRBV28|14|once|TRBJ2-7|TRBD2
CASTYWASGYEQYF
TGTGCCAGCACCTACTGGGCTAGCGGGTACGAGCAGTACTTC
>TRBV5-1|12|once|TRBJ2-6|NA
CASRHAANVLTF
TGCGCCAGCAGACACGCGGCCAACGTCCTGACTTTC